This is a list of T cell receptor beta chains from one sample in a study of blood T cells in healthy people across ages. TCRdb re-derived calls from the 5' RACE reads in MiXCR, one entry per CDR3 protein. The sample holds some 1.4 million distinct CDR3 sequences, approximately 40% seen once. Input material: blood. Source of these receptors: a woman aged 18-29 years in good health. The CDR3 runs from the conserved cysteine through the conserved F or W. A D gene is named only where the DNA matches it firmly. Only part of the rows carry a size: once, few, many, or a class if the clone is expanded.

clone size,D gene,V gene,J gene,CDR3 protein,CDR3 DNA
NA,NA,TRBV20-1,TRBJ2-7,CSARSGQRSSYEQYF,TGCAGTGCTAGGTCTGGACAGAGGAGCTCCTACGAGCAGTACTTC
NA,NA,TRBV27,TRBJ2-1,CASSLLQGRGVYNEQFF,TGTGCCAGCAGTCTCCTACAGGGGCGGGGGGTTTACAATGAGCAGTTCTTC
NA,NA,TRBV7-3,TRBJ2-5,CASSSGGPSMETQYF,TGTGCCAGCAGCTCCGGCGGACCCTCAATGGAGACCCAGTACTTC
NA,TRBD1,TRBV2,TRBJ1-2,CATSGAGGVQDGYTF,TGTGCCACCTCAGGGGCAGGGGGCGTTCAGGATGGCTACACCTTC
few,TRBD2,TRBV11-1,TRBJ2-3,CASSLPPTSGSTDTQYF,TGTGCCAGCAGCTTACCCCCCACTAGCGGGAGCACAGATACGCAGTATTTT
NA,NA,TRBV6-1,TRBJ2-7,CASNSIHEQYF,TGTGCCAGCAACTCAATCCACGAGCAGTACTTC
few,NA,TRBV4-1,TRBJ1-2,CASSQDRGRSYGYTF,TGCGCCAGCAGCCAAGACAGGGGTCGCTCCTATGGCTACACCTTC
few,NA,TRBV4-1,TRBJ2-7,CASSQSQVAYEQYF,TGCGCCAGCAGCCAGTCCCAGGTTGCCTACGAGCAGTACTTC
NA,NA,TRBV7-9,TRBJ2-1,CASSLRSLNYNEQFF,TGTGCCAGCAGCTTACGCAGCCTTAATTACAATGAGCAGTTCTTC
few,NA,TRBV6-5,TRBJ1-2,CASSYAGTDNGYTF,TGTGCCAGCAGTTACGCGGGGACTGACAATGGCTACACCTTC
many,NA,TRBV7-9,TRBJ1-2,CASSLGPAYGYTF,TGTGCCAGCAGCTTAGGTCCGGCTTATGGCTACACCTTC
NA,NA,TRBV10-1,TRBJ2-7,CASSDALAGPKRGEQYF,TGCGCCAGCAGTGATGCGTTGGCGGGGCCTAAAAGGGGCGAGCAGTACTTC
NA,TRBD2,TRBV10-3,TRBJ2-7,CAISGLGEAGAGLYEQYF,TGTGCCATCAGTGGCCTCGGGGAAGCGGGAGCAGGCCTTTACGAGCAGTACTTC
NA,TRBD1,TRBV4-1,TRBJ2-1,CASSQFQGAEGNEQFF,TGCGCCAGCAGCCAATTTCAGGGGGCAGAGGGGAATGAGCAGTTCTTC
NA,TRBD1,TRBV27,TRBJ2-7,CASSYGDRENEQYF,TGTGCCAGCAGTTATGGGGACAGGGAAAACGAGCAGTACTTC
NA,TRBD1,TRBV7-2,TRBJ2-1,CASSLFGQGENEQFF,TGTGCCAGCAGCTTATTTGGACAGGGGGAGAATGAGCAGTTCTTC
many,NA,TRBV7-2,TRBJ2-5,CASSLGVETQYF,TGTGCCAGCAGCTTAGGCGTAGAGACCCAGTACTTC
NA,TRBD2,TRBV28,TRBJ2-1,CAIGGLAGGPSNNEQFF,TGTGCCATCGGGGGCCTAGCGGGGGGACCTTCTAACAATGAGCAGTTCTTC
NA,NA,TRBV3-1,TRBJ2-3,CTSSQEATGGLGDTQYF,TGTACCAGCAGCCAAGAAGCGACAGGCGGTTTAGGGGATACGCAGTATTTT
few,NA,TRBV20-1,TRBJ1-6,CSAQLMTGAHF,TGCAGTGCTCAATTGATGACCGGGGCCCACTTT
NA,TRBD2,TRBV12-3/TRBV12-4,TRBJ2-1,CASSPQAPTSGRQPYNEQFF,TGTGCCAGCAGTCCGCAGGCCCCCACTAGCGGGAGGCAACCGTACAATGAGCAGTTCTTC
NA,NA,TRBV11-3,TRBJ2-7,CASSLDRRVDNEQYF,TGTGCCAGCAGCTTAGATCGAAGGGTTGACAATGAGCAGTACTTC